The 2 T cell receptor beta chains below were found in one sample sequenced in a study of blood T cell repertoires in COVID-19. Clones were read by immunoSEQ multiplex PCR, and TCRdb kept only the in-frame ones, dropping some. The sample has around 200,000 clones; 85% are singletons. Sequenced sample: peripheral blood. Receptor source: a woman older than 75 with acute or convalescent COVID-19.

The chain uses TRBV10-3 and TRBJ1-5, with a possible D match to TRBD1 (5 bases). Germline V gene sequence: CDR1 ENHRY, CDR2 SYGVKD. The CDR3 contains 13 residues. V was clipped by 5 bases and J by 4 bases, with 9 bases between them. The chain's CDR3 is CAISPGGNQPQHF. For the CDR3, the DNA is TGTGCCATCAGTCCCGGGGGGAATCAGCCCCAGCATTTT.

J is TRBJ2-5 and V is TRBV6-1; D may be TRBD1 (5 bases). Germline CDR1 and CDR2: MNHNS and SASEGT. The CDR3 contains 17 residues. Between the trimmed V and J ends, which lost 4 bases and 1 base, there was a span of 19 bases. CDR3 DNA: TGTGCCAGCAGTGTCGGAACCCTCAGACAGATCCAAGAGACCCAGTACTTC. It yields the protein CASSVGTLRQIQETQYF.